This is a list of T cell receptor beta chains from one sample in a study of blood T cell repertoires in COVID-19. TCRdb's table, derived via immunoSEQ multiplex PCR, lists solely in-frame clones and lacks some. The sample carries around 330,000 clones, around 85% recorded once. Sequences were obtained from PBMCs or T cells enriched from blood (not recorded which). The receptors shown here come from a woman aged 25 to 39 who had been exposed to COVID-19. The CDR3 runs from the conserved cysteine through the conserved F or W. D genes are given only for firm matches. Expanded clones are given a class, and other clones once, few, many or no size at all.

TRBJ2-1,NA,TRBV4-2,TRBD2,CASSITASGSFDEQFF,TGTGCCAGCAGTATAACGGCTAGCGGGAGTTTTGATGAGCAGTTCTTC
TRBJ1-5,few,TRBV3-1/TRBV3-2,NA,CASSQGGNSNQPQHF,TGTGCCAGCAGCCAAGGAGGTAATAGCAATCAGCCCCAGCATTTT
TRBJ2-7,NA,TRBV5-6,NA,CASSLDSLDEQYF,TGTGCCAGCAGCTTGGACAGCTTAGATGAGCAGTACTTC
TRBJ1-1,NA,TRBV6-5,TRBD1,CASSGDRGSTEAFF,TGTGCCAGCAGCGGGGACAGGGGGAGCACTGAAGCTTTCTTT
TRBJ2-4,once,TRBV7-2,NA,CASSPSAFAKNIQYF,TGTGCCAGCAGCCCCAGCGCCTTCGCCAAAAACATTCAGTACTTC
TRBJ2-1,NA,TRBV10-3,NA,CAIIDLYNEQFF,TGTGCCATCATCGACTTATACAATGAGCAGTTCTTC
TRBJ1-1,NA,TRBV4-1,TRBD1,CASSQETGGLLWAFF,TGCGCCAGCAGCCAGGAAACAGGGGGCCTCTTGTGGGCTTTCTTT
TRBJ1-1,NA,TRBV7-6,NA,CASSQSGQNTEAFF,TGTGCCAGCAGCCAATCAGGCCAGAACACTGAAGCTTTCTTT
TRBJ2-1,NA,TRBV4-1,NA,CASSPTDFVLNEQFF,TGCGCCAGCAGCCCGACGGACTTCGTCCTCAATGAGCAGTTCTTC
TRBJ2-2,NA,TRBV30,TRBD1,CAWTAWDRETGELFF,TGTGCCTGGACCGCGTGGGACAGGGAAACCGGGGAGCTGTTTTTT
TRBJ2-1,NA,TRBV27,TRBD2,CASSLSAGANEQFF,TGTGCCAGCAGTTTATCAGCGGGAGCCAATGAGCAGTTCTTC
TRBJ1-1,many,TRBV27,NA,CASSFQGGKAFF,TGTGCCAGCAGTTTCCAAGGAGGTAAGGCTTTCTTT
TRBJ2-1,NA,TRBV5-1,TRBD2,CASSWTSGYNEQFF,TGCGCCAGCAGCTGGACTAGCGGATACAATGAGCAGTTCTTC
TRBJ2-7,NA,TRBV6-5,TRBD1,CASRWTGDHEQYF,TGTGCCAGCAGGTGGACAGGGGACCACGAGCAGTACTTC
TRBJ1-5,NA,TRBV28,TRBD1,CASSSLTGGYQPQHF,TGTGCCAGCAGTTCCCTTACAGGGGGCTATCAGCCCCAGCATTTT
TRBJ1-5,NA,TRBV19,TRBD1,CASSITQGISNQPQHF,TGTGCCAGTAGTATCACACAGGGGATCAGCAATCAGCCCCAGCATTTT
TRBJ2-6,NA,TRBV7-3,NA,CASSLSRRSSGANVLTF,TGTGCCAGCAGCCTCTCCCGGAGGAGCTCTGGGGCCAACGTCCTGACTTTC
TRBJ2-3,once,TRBV6-4,TRBD2,CASSDGTSSTDTQYF,TGTGCCAGCAGTGACGGGACTAGCAGCACAGATACGCAGTATTTT
TRBJ2-2,NA,TRBV19,NA,CASNLRGGGELFF,TGTGCCAGTAACCTCAGGGGTGGCGGGGAGCTGTTTTTT
TRBJ1-5,NA,TRBV30,TRBD1,CAWSVGGQPQHF,TGTGCCTGGAGTGTAGGGGGCCAGCCCCAGCATTTT
TRBJ1-2,NA,TRBV6-5,TRBD1,CASYRGAIGYTF,TGTGCCAGTTACAGGGGGGCTATAGGCTACACCTTC
TRBJ2-7,NA,TRBV6-5,NA,CASSARGVSYEQYF,TGTGCCAGCAGCGCTCGCGGGGTCTCCTACGAGCAGTACTTC
TRBJ1-2,NA,TRBV29-1,TRBD1,CSVADRDAYGYTF,TGCAGCGTAGCAGACAGGGACGCCTATGGCTACACCTTC
TRBJ2-1,NA,TRBV9,NA,CASSVEGGRYYEQFF,TGTGCCAGCAGCGTAGAAGGGGGTCGATACTATGAGCAGTTCTTC
TRBJ2-2,NA,TRBV19,TRBD1,CASSIRQGGTGELFF,TGTGCCAGTAGTATCCGACAGGGTGGGACCGGGGAGCTGTTTTTT
TRBJ1-5,NA,TRBV30,TRBD1,CAWSGGVNQPQHF,TGTGCCTGGTCAGGGGGAGTCAATCAGCCCCAGCATTTT
TRBJ1-1,NA,TRBV3-1/TRBV3-2,NA,CASSPQGREAFF,TGTGCCAGCAGTCCCCAGGGGCGGGAAGCTTTCTTT
TRBJ1-2,many,TRBV6-5,NA,CASGFDRRSVDGYTF,TGTGCCAGCGGGTTCGACAGGAGGAGTGTGGATGGCTACACCTTC
TRBJ2-2,NA,TRBV5-1,TRBD2,CASSQAGGWELFF,TGCGCCAGCAGCCAGGCGGGGGGCTGGGAGCTGTTTTTT
TRBJ2-7,NA,TRBV15,TRBD2,CATSRRGEIHEQYF,TGTGCCACCAGCAGACGGGGGGAGATCCACGAGCAGTACTTC
TRBJ2-3,NA,TRBV6-4,TRBD2,CASSYLAGDTQYF,TGTGCCAGCAGTTATCTAGCGGGAGATACGCAGTATTTT
TRBJ2-4,NA,TRBV10-1,TRBD1,CASSESVTGTKNIQYF,TGCGCCAGCAGTGAGTCTGTGACAGGGACCAAAAACATTCAGTACTTC
TRBJ2-7,once,TRBV6-2/TRBV6-3,TRBD1,CASSSLRDRGPYEQYF,TGTGCCAGCAGTTCCCTCCGGGACAGGGGCCCCTACGAGCAGTACTTC
TRBJ1-1,few,TRBV5-1,NA,CASSPQNMNTEAFF,TGCGCCAGCAGCCCACAGAACATGAACACTGAAGCTTTCTTT
TRBJ1-2,NA,TRBV19,TRBD1,CASTLGQGATNYGYTF,TGTGCCAGTACCCTAGGACAGGGGGCGACTAACTATGGCTACACCTTC
TRBJ2-1,NA,TRBV9,NA,CASSGQVVNEQFF,TGTGCCAGCAGCGGACAGGTCGTTAATGAGCAGTTCTTC
TRBJ1-2,NA,TRBV2,NA,CASSVLQGSQARGYTF,TGTGCCAGCAGTGTCTTACAGGGATCCCAGGCACGTGGCTACACCTTC
TRBJ2-5,NA,TRBV12-3/TRBV12-4,NA,CASSLEETQYF,TGTGCCAGCAGCCTGGAGGAGACCCAGTACTTC
TRBJ2-2,once,TRBV7-9,NA,CASSLESRGIDTGELFF,TGTGCCAGCAGCTTAGAATCGCGGGGCATAGACACCGGGGAGCTGTTTTTT
TRBJ2-1,NA,TRBV6-5,TRBD1,CASRPGQVFGEQFF,TGTGCCAGCAGACCGGGACAGGTCTTTGGTGAGCAGTTCTTC
TRBJ2-3,NA,TRBV7-2,NA,CASSLALVSGDTQYF,TGTGCCAGCAGCTTAGCTTTGGTGTCGGGAGATACGCAGTATTTT
TRBJ2-1,NA,TRBV6-6,NA,CASSLPDNEQFF,TGTGCCAGCAGCCTACCTGACAATGAGCAGTTCTTC
TRBJ2-1,NA,TRBV11-2,NA,CASSLERGGNEQFF,TGTGCCAGCAGCTTAGAGCGGGGCGGGAATGAGCAGTTCTTC
TRBJ2-2,NA,TRBV5-1,NA,CASRLNFMNTGELFF,TGCGCCAGCAGGTTGAACTTTATGAACACCGGGGAGCTGTTTTTT
TRBJ1-2,once,TRBV30,NA,CAWSSQRDALNYGYTF,TGTGCCTGGAGTTCCCAGCGGGACGCCCTAAATTATGGCTACACCTTC
TRBJ2-3,NA,TRBV3-1/TRBV3-2,TRBD2,CASSAGTSSFGDTQYF,TGTGCCAGCAGCGCCGGGACTAGCTCGTTCGGAGATACGCAGTATTTT
TRBJ1-2,NA,TRBV6-2/TRBV6-3,TRBD1,CASSEDRGRTYGYTF,TGTGCCAGCAGCGAGGACAGGGGGCGCACCTATGGCTACACCTTC
TRBJ1-2,NA,TRBV10-3,TRBD1,CAISERLRGTGGYTF,TGTGCCATCAGTGAGCGGCTTAGGGGGACAGGCGGCTACACCTTC
TRBJ1-5,NA,TRBV28,TRBD1,CASSLGTGQFGQPQHF,TGTGCCAGCAGTTTGGGGACAGGGCAATTTGGTCAGCCCCAGCATTTT
TRBJ1-1,NA,TRBV12-3/TRBV12-4,NA,CASRDSWNTEAFF,TGTGCCAGCAGGGACAGTTGGAACACTGAAGCTTTCTTT
TRBJ1-1,NA,TRBV5-4,NA,CASSLVGGAAIMNTEAFF,TGTGCCAGCAGCTTGGTGGGGGGGGCGGCAATCATGAACACTGAAGCTTTCTTT